Shown below are 32 T cell receptor beta chains from a single sample sequenced in a study of post-analysis software for immune sequencing data. General study findings and limits: Relative to controls, patients had roughly five TRBV segments at higher frequency, with TRBV5-6, TRBV5-1 and TRBV20-1 among these.

These TCRs' antigens remain unknown. Presence of unique molecular identifiers characterized the TCR beta cDNA libraries. TCRdb used MiXCR to reprocess the PCR reads, holding one entry per CDR3 protein. The table shows approximately 730,000 distinct CDR3 sequences, with 25% to 30% occurring only once. Sequencing was done on a sample of blood. These receptors were obtained from a girl under 18 with multiple sclerosis.

The rearrangement joins TRBV27 to TRBJ1-5, with TRBD1 matching over 8 bases. Trimming took 5 bases from V and 7 from J; bases not matched to a gene: 7. In germline, CDR1 is MNHEY, CDR2 SMNVEV (reference sequence). The CDR3 has 14 amino acids. The CDR3 protein is CASSGGQGGQPQHF. As DNA, the CDR3 is TGTGCCAGCAGTGGAGGACAGGGTGGACAGCCCCAGCATTTT.

This clonotype was observed many times. V gene TRBV6-5 combines with J gene TRBJ2-7; 8 bases align to TRBD1. Germline CDR1 reads MNHEY; CDR2 reads SVGAGI. The CDR3 sequence is 12 residues long. Trimming removed 5 bases from V and 7 bases from J; junction bases left unmatched: 4. The CDR3 DNA is TGTGCCAGCAGTCGGACAGGGTGGGAGCAGTACTTC. Translation: CASSRTGWEQYF.

This clonotype has only a few counts. The chain recombines TRBV5-5 with TRBJ2-5; D unclear. The germline V gene encodes CDR1 SGHKS and CDR2 YYEKEE (reference sequence). There are 13 residues in the CDR3. V lost 4 bases, J lost 4 bases, and 11 bases lay in between. The CDR3 loop is CASSPRARETQYF. The DNA for the CDR3 is TGTGCCAGCAGCCCTCGTGCGCGAGAGACCCAGTACTTC.

This clonotype came up a few times. The chain recombines TRBV7-2 with TRBJ2-3, with D perhaps matching TRBD1 (6 bases). The CDR3 is made up of 13 amino acids. The germline V and J ends were trimmed by 5 bases and 6 bases, with 12 bases remaining between them. CDR1 is SGHTA and CDR2 is FQGNSA in the germline V gene. Here the CDR3 reads CASSVDRRDTQYF. The DNA of the CDR3 is TGTGCCAGCAGCGTCGACAGGCGGGATACGCAGTATTTT.

V and J are TRBV10-2 and TRBJ1-1; TRBD1 is a possible D gene (6 bases). CDR1 WSHSY and CDR2 SAAADI come from the germline V gene. There are 13 residues in the CDR3. V shed 8 bases and J shed 0 bases, with 10 bases lying between them. The CDR3 DNA reads TGCGCCAGCGCGGGGGGCTTGAACACTGAAGCTTTCTTT. Protein product: CASAGGLNTEAFF.

V and J are TRBV6-5 and TRBJ2-2; 10 nucleotides match TRBD1. Trimming took 7 bases from V and 7 from J; bases not matched to a gene: 6. The CDR3 is made up of 14 amino acids. CDR1 and CDR2 from the germline V gene are MNHEY and SVGAGI. The CDR3 here is CASTRTGGGGELFF. In DNA, the CDR3 is TGTGCCAGCACCCGGACAGGGGGAGGCGGGGAGCTGTTTTTT.

The chain combines TRBV4-2 with TRBJ2-3; maybe TRBD1 (7 bases). Germline V gene data show CDR1 as LGHNA and CDR2 as YNFKEQ. The CDR3 totals 15 residues. Trimming took 0 bases from V and 3 from J, leaving 10 bases between them. The CDR3 region has the DNA TGTGCCAGCAGCCAAGACAGGGGGGCGACAGATACGCAGTATTTT. Its protein product is CASSQDRGATDTQYF.

There are a few counts of this clonotype. The chain employs TRBV6-4 and TRBJ2-5; no reliable D call. Trimming took 2 bases from V and 2 from J, leaving 9 bases between them. Per the germline V gene, CDR1 is MRHNA and CDR2 is SNTAGT. The CDR3 contains 14 residues. The CDR3 spells CASSDGKGQETQYF. In DNA, the CDR3 is TGTGCCAGCAGTGACGGGAAAGGTCAAGAGACCCAGTACTTC.

This clonotype was detected only a few times. The chain recombines TRBV2 with TRBJ2-5, with unresolved D. Looked up from germline, CDR1 is SNHLY and CDR2 is FYNNEI. The ends were cut back, 1 base at V and 4 bases at J, with 13 bases in the middle. The CDR3 is made up of 15 amino acids. CDR3 protein: CASSEGALVRETQYF. In nucleotides, the CDR3 is TGTGCCAGCAGTGAAGGGGCCCTAGTAAGAGAGACCCAGTACTTC.

The gene calls are TRBV24-1 and TRBJ2-1; the match to TRBD1 covers 8 bases. The germline CDR1 and CDR2 sequences are KGHDR and SFDVKD. The CDR3 has 15 amino acids. V shed 4 bases and J 5 bases; nucleotides not matched to a gene: 6. CDR3 residues: CATSDPGGFNNEQFF. CDR3 DNA: TGTGCCACCAGTGACCCAGGGGGCTTTAACAATGAGCAGTTCTTC.

This clonotype was seen a single time. The rearrangement uses TRBV11-2 and TRBJ2-5; no reliable D call. In germline, CDR1 is SGHAT, CDR2 FQNNGV. Trimming stripped 1 base from V and 2 bases from J, with 8 bases between. This CDR3 has 14 amino acids. Written as DNA, the CDR3 is TGTGCCAGCAGCTTAGTCTGGATTCAAGAGACCCAGTACTTC. The encoded protein is CASSLVWIQETQYF.

This chain links TRBV6-1 with TRBJ2-5; 9 nucleotides agree with TRBD2. The CDR3 consists of 13 residues. The trim removed 3 bases at V and 7 bases at J, leaving 3 bases unmatched. CDR1 MNHNS and CDR2 SASEGT come from the germline V gene. DNA of the CDR3: TGTGCCAGCAGTGAGGGCGGGAGGGTGACCCAGTACTTC. Its protein product is CASSEGGRVTQYF.

This clonotype has more than one count but fewer than ten. The chain combines TRBV2 with TRBJ2-7; 7 bases align to TRBD1. The germline V gene has CDR1 SNHLY and CDR2 FYNNEI. With V trimmed by 7 bases and J by 0 bases, 6 bases remained unmatched. The CDR3 covers 14 residues. The CDR3 sequence: CASNDRESSYEQYF. In DNA form, the CDR3 reads TGTGCCAGCAACGACAGGGAGAGCTCCTACGAGCAGTACTTC.

This clonotype was recorded a few times. This chain uses TRBV28 with TRBJ2-1; no firm D call. With 7 bases removed from V and 5 bases from J, the gap between germline ends came to 15 bases. The CDR3 has 14 amino acids. CDR1 and CDR2 from the germline V gene are MDHEN and SYDVKM. CDR3 DNA sequence: TGTGCCAGCAATGCTAGGAGAGTCGACAATGAGCAGTTCTTC. It specifies CASNARRVDNEQFF.

This sequence joins TRBV10-2 and TRBJ1-6, with 10 bases that match TRBD1. The CDR3 loop spans 15 amino acids. Germline CDR1 reads WSHSY; CDR2 reads SAAADI. The trim removed 6 bases at V and 7 bases at J, leaving 6 bases unmatched. CDR3 region: CASRLDRGENSPLHF. The CDR3 nucleotides are TGCGCCAGCAGGCTGGACAGGGGGGAAAATTCACCCCTCCACTTT.

This clonotype was seen only a few times. This chain links TRBV4-2 with TRBJ2-1; tentatively, D is TRBD1 (6 bases). Trimming cost V 4 bases and J 8 bases, with 15 bases left between them. The CDR3 length is 14 residues. From germline, CDR1 is LGHNA and CDR2 YNFKEQ. The CDR3 nucleotides are TGTGCCAGCAGCCCCGACGACAGGCGGGATGAGCAGTTCTTC. Protein sequence: CASSPDDRRDEQFF.

The CDR3, as DNA: TGTGCCAGCAGGACAGGGTATCCCCTTTCCCCCTACGAGCAGTACTTC. Encoded protein: CASRTGYPLSPYEQYF. The V gene is TRBV27, the J gene TRBJ2-7; 7 bases align to TRBD1. The CDR3 covers 16 residues. J lost 2 bases, V lost 6 bases, and 13 bases had no gene match. Germline V gene sequence: CDR1 MNHEY, CDR2 SMNVEV (reference sequence).

The CDR3: CSARVPGLLEQFF. CDR3 DNA: TGCAGTGCTAGAGTCCCGGGACTACTAGAGCAGTTCTTC. The genes are TRBV20-1 and TRBJ2-1; 7 nucleotides line up with TRBD2. Germline V gives CDR1 DFQATT, CDR2 SNEGSKA (reference sequence). The CDR3 is 13 amino acids. J lost 10 bases, V lost 1 base, and 7 bases had no gene match.

This chain uses TRBV10-2 with TRBJ2-1; the D gene is possibly TRBD2 (5 bases). Germline lookup yields CDR1 WSHSY and CDR2 SAAADI. V shed 2 bases and J shed 8 bases, with 13 bases lying between them. The CDR3 sequence is 14 residues long. The CDR3 is CASSEPGSPHEQFF. In DNA form, the CDR3 reads TGCGCCAGCAGTGAGCCGGGGTCCCCCCATGAGCAGTTCTTC.

The genes are TRBV6-6 and TRBJ1-5, with 7 bases lining up with TRBD1. The CDR3 length is 14 residues. Germline lookup yields CDR1 MNHNY and CDR2 SVGAGI (reference sequence). Trimming removed 6 bases from V and 5 bases from J; junction bases left unmatched: 7. The CDR3 bases are TGTGCCAGCAGCCGCCAGGGGGGCGATCAGCCCCAGCATTTT. This codes for CASSRQGGDQPQHF.

V and J are TRBV20-1 and TRBJ1-1, with 7 bases aligning to TRBD1. The CDR3 extends over 14 amino acids. CDR1 DFQATT and CDR2 SNEGSKA come from the germline V gene (reference sequence). Trimming cost V 0 bases and J 2 bases; bases outside gene matches: 3. The CDR3, as DNA: TGCAGTGCTAGAGACCGGGACAGAAACACTGAAGCTTTCTTT. It translates to CSARDRDRNTEAFF.

The CDR3 region has the DNA TGTGCCAGCAGCTTAGCCGACAGGGTTCTACCGACCCAGTACTTC. Its translation is CASSLADRVLPTQYF. The V and J genes are TRBV7-8 and TRBJ2-5; 7 positions agree with TRBD1. This CDR3 comprises 15 residues. In germline, CDR1 is SGHVS, CDR2 FQNEAQ. The junction had 8 bases not matched to a gene; V was cut back by 0 bases and J by 7 bases. The variable domain in full, completed from reference TRBV7-8 and TRBJ2-5, reads GAGVSQSPRYKVAKRGQDVALRCDPISGHVSLFWYQQALGQGPEFLTYFQNEAQLDKSGLPSDRFFAERPEGSVSTLKIQRTQQEDSAVYLCASSLADRVLPTQYFGPGTRLLVL.

This clonotype was seen a handful of times. The chain recombines TRBV6-2 or TRBV6-3 with TRBJ2-3; 9 bases are a match to TRBD2. The CDR3 is 15 residues long. Germline lookup yields CDR1 MNHEY and CDR2 SVGEGT. V lost 8 bases, J lost 4 bases, and 10 bases stayed unmatched. CDR3: CASRLAGKEADTQYF. The CDR3 coding sequence is TGTGCCAGCCGCCTAGCGGGGAAGGAGGCAGATACGCAGTATTTT.

This chain links TRBV9 with TRBJ2-3; the D gene is possibly TRBD2 (6 bases). CDR3 length: 14 residues. Trimming pared 1 base from V and 5 bases from J, leaving 11 bases between. Germline V gives CDR1 SGDLS, CDR2 YYNGEE. The CDR3 reads CASSVRRGGDTQYF. CDR3 DNA sequence: TGTGCCAGCAGCGTACGTCGGGGAGGAGATACGCAGTATTTT.

The sample holds many counts of this clonotype. The chain joins TRBV7-2 to TRBJ2-1; D may correspond to TRBD1 or TRBD2 (5 bases each). The germline V gene encodes CDR1 SGHTA and CDR2 FQGNSA. Trimming left V 2 bases short and J 9 bases short, with 14 bases between. This CDR3 has 14 amino acids. The CDR3 sequence: CASSLRDGLGEQFF. The CDR3 nucleotides read TGTGCCAGCAGCTTACGGGACGGGCTTGGTGAGCAGTTCTTC.

This clonotype was detected a few times. The V call is TRBV5-5, the J call TRBJ2-6, with a weak D call TRBD1 (6 bases). This CDR3 region has 16 residues. Germline CDR1 is SGHKS and CDR2 is YYEKEE (reference sequence). Between the trimmed V and J ends, which lost 4 bases and 0 bases, there was a span of 11 bases. The CDR3 sequence: CASSPGHRSGANVLTF. CDR3 coding DNA: TGTGCCAGCAGCCCGGGACACCGCTCTGGGGCCAACGTCCTGACTTTC.

This chain joins TRBV20-1 and TRBJ2-7; TRBD2 matches 8 bases. The CDR3 has 14 amino acids. In germline, CDR1 is DFQATT, CDR2 SNEGSKA (reference sequence). Trimming took 5 bases from V and 0 from J; bases not matched to a gene: 6. CDR3 residues: CSAVAGGSSYEQYF. CDR3 coding DNA: TGCAGTGCTGTTGCGGGGGGAAGCTCCTACGAGCAGTACTTC.

The V and J genes are TRBV6-5 and TRBJ2-7; D perhaps matches TRBD2 (6 bases). This CDR3 is 13 amino acids long. V lost 7 bases, J lost 3 bases, and 13 bases lay in between. Germline-derived CDR1 and CDR2 are MNHEY and SVGAGI. CDR3 nucleotide sequence: TGTGCCAGCACCTTTGGACTACTCTACGAGCAGTACTTC. Its translation is CASTFGLLYEQYF.

The J gene is TRBJ1-4, the V gene TRBV4-3; D is ambiguous. Trimming pared 0 bases from V and 6 bases from J, leaving 14 bases between. Per germline, CDR1 LGHNA and CDR2 YSLEER. The CDR3 is 16 amino acids. CDR3 in DNA: TGCGCCAGCAGCCAAGAATTTCGTAAGGGCTATGAAAAACTGTTTTTT. It specifies CASSQEFRKGYEKLFF.

The sample holds a few counts of this clonotype. This chain links TRBV28 with TRBJ2-7; TRBD1 might be the D (6 bases). This CDR3 spans 11 amino acids. The V end was cut by 10 bases, the J end by 6 bases, with 13 bases between. Germline CDR1 and CDR2: MDHEN and SYDVKM. The DNA of the CDR3 is TGTGCCACGCACAGGGTAGGCGAGCAGTACTTC. The encoded protein is CATHRVGEQYF.

The table lists this clonotype with many counts. The V and J genes are TRBV10-3 and TRBJ2-1; 9 nucleotides agree with TRBD1. CDR1 is ENHRY, CDR2 SYGVKD, per germline. V shed 0 bases and J 7 bases; nucleotides not matched to a gene: 7. The CDR3 spans 16 residues. The CDR3 sequence is CAISESSGTGLNEQFF. In DNA form, the CDR3 reads TGTGCCATCAGTGAGTCATCCGGGACAGGGCTTAATGAGCAGTTCTTC.

This clonotype has just a few counts. The rearrangement uses TRBV20-1 and TRBJ1-5; 7 bases are a match to TRBD1. The trim removed 5 bases at V and 2 bases at J, leaving 9 bases unmatched. The CDR3 contains 15 residues. From germline, CDR1 is DFQATT and CDR2 SNEGSKA (reference sequence). CDR3 bases: TGCAGTGCTCTACCCGGACAGGAACGCAATCAGCCCCAGCATTTT. Its protein product is CSALPGQERNQPQHF.